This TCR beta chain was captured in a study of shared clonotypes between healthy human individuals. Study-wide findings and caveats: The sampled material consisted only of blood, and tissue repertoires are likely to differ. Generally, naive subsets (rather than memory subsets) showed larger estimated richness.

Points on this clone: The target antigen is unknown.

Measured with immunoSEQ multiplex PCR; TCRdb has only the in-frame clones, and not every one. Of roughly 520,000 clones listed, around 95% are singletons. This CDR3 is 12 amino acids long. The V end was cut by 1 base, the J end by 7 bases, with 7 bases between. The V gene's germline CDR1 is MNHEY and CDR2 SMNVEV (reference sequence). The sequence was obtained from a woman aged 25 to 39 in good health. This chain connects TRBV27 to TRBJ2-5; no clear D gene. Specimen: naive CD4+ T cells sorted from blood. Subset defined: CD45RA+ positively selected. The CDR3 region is CASSLFGGTQYF. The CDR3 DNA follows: TGTGCCAGCAGTTTATTCGGCGGGACCCAGTACTTC.